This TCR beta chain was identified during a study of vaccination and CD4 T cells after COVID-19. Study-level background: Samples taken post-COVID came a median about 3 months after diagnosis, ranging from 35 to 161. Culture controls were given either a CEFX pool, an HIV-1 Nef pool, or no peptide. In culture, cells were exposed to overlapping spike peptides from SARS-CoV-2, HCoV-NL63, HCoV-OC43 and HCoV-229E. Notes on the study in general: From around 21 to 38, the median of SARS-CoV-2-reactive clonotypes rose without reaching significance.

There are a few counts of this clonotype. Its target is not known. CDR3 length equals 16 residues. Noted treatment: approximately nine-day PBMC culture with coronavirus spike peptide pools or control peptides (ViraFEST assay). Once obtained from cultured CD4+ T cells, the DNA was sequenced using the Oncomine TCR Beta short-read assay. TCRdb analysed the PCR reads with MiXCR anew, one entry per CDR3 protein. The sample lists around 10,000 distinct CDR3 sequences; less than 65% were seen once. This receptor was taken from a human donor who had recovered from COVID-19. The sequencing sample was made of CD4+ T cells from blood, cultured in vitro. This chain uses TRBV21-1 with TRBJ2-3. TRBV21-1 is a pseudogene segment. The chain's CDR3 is CASSKASRFSTDTQYF. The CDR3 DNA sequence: TGTGCCAGCAGCAAAGCGAGCAGGTTCAGCACAGATACGCAGTATTTT.